Listed here are 7 T cell receptor beta chains from one sample, sequenced in a study of CD8 T cells in ankylosing spondylitis. TCRdb independently ran MiXCR on the 5' RACE reads; one entry per CDR3 protein. The repertoire holds 150,000 to 200,000 distinct CDR3 sequences, with around 16% as singletons. The sequenced sample was blood, either unsorted or a sorted T cell fraction (not recorded which). The receptors here all came from a male donor with ankylosing spondylitis or in good health (not recorded which).

This clonotype came up many times. The CDR3 DNA reads TGTGCCAGCAGCTTAGCGACAGCATACGAGCAGTACTTC. Translating gives CASSLATAYEQYF. The chain has TRBV5-6 and TRBJ2-7, with a possible D match to TRBD1 (5 bases). Germline V gene lookup returns CDR1 SGHDT and CDR2 YYEEEE. The CDR3 loop spans 13 amino acids. The V and J ends lost 2 bases and 4 bases respectively, with 10 bases between them.

This rearrangement joins TRBV27 to TRBJ2-4; D possibly corresponds to TRBD2 (6 bases). V was pared by 4 bases and J by 8 bases, with 12 bases between. The germline V gene has CDR1 MNHEY and CDR2 SMNVEV (reference sequence). This CDR3 is built from 13 residues. The CDR3 is CASSSAGADIQYF. CDR3 in DNA: TGTGCCAGCAGTTCAGCGGGTGCGGACATTCAGTACTTC.

This clonotype was observed many times. The J gene is TRBJ1-1, the V gene TRBV12-3 or TRBV12-4; 8 nucleotides agree with TRBD1. Losses at the gene ends were 5 bases for V and 6 bases for J; bases not matched to a gene: 8. The CDR3 covers 14 residues. CDR3 protein: CASSPRTGIAEAFF. DNA of the CDR3: TGTGCCAGCAGTCCCCGGACAGGGATCGCTGAAGCTTTCTTT.

This sequence joins TRBV20-1 and TRBJ2-2, with D possibly called TRBD1 or TRBD2 (5 bases each). Per the germline V gene, CDR1 is DFQATT and CDR2 is SNEGSKA (reference sequence). V was cut by 2 bases and J by 3 bases, with 10 bases left in between. This CDR3 region has 14 residues. CDR3 bases: TGCAGTGCTAGAAGTGGGACGGACACCGGGGAGCTGTTTTTT. Its protein product is CSARSGTDTGELFF.

As concerns this clonotype: One end of the junction is discordant with germline, which a read error may explain. The rearrangement joins TRBV6-1 to TRBJ2-7; 12 nucleotides align to TRBD2. Germline loops: CDR1 MNHNS, CDR2 SASEGT. The CDR3 spans 11 residues. CDR3 nucleotides: TGTGCCAGCAGTGGGACTAGCGGGACCATCTTC. Its protein is CASSGTSGTIF.

CDR3 sequence: CASFWSYEQYF. The DNA of the CDR3 is TGTGCCAGCTTTTGGAGCTACGAGCAGTACTTC. The V call is TRBV2, the J call TRBJ2-7; D gene uncertain. The germline V gene has CDR1 SNHLY and CDR2 FYNNEI. V shed 8 bases and J shed 3 bases, with 8 bases lying between them. This CDR3 is built from 11 residues.

This clonotype was detected ten times or more. The V call is TRBV20-1, the J call TRBJ2-3; tentatively, D is TRBD2 (6 bases). CDR1 is DFQATT, CDR2 SNEGSKA, per germline (reference sequence). CDR3 length equals 13 residues. The V and J ends lost 3 bases and 1 base respectively, with 8 bases between them. The CDR3 DNA is TGCAGTGCTAGCGGGAGAGGCACAGATACGCAGTATTTT. Its protein is CSASGRGTDTQYF.